Below, 13 T cell receptor beta chains from the same sample are listed, as sequenced in a study of graft-versus-host responses after intestinal transplantation. Generated by immunoSEQ multiplex PCR, the TCRdb table keeps only in-frame clones and is missing some. The sample carries about 85,000 clones, around 90% recorded once. Antigens of these TCRs are unknown. Sample: unstimulated CD8+ T cells sorted from spleen or lymph node cells, taken before transplant. The receptors shown here come from a human donor who was the organ donor for an intestinal transplant.

This rearrangement joins TRBV6-1 to TRBJ2-3; 9 bases are shared with TRBD1. CDR3 size: 13 residues. Germline assignment: CDR1 MNHNS and CDR2 SASEGT. J gave up 2 bases and V 9 bases, and 3 bases lay outside the gene matches. CDR3 coding DNA: TGTGCCAGTAGGGACAGGGACACAGATACGCAGTATTTT. Translated: CASRDRDTDTQYF.

This sequence joins TRBV2 and TRBJ2-2; TRBD2 might be the D (6 bases). The CDR3 loop spans 17 amino acids. Germline V gene data show CDR1 as SNHLY and CDR2 as FYNNEI. Trimming took off 2 bases at V and 8 bases at J, with 21 bases between the two ends. The DNA of the CDR3 is TGTGCCAGCAGTGAACGGGACGGGACTCTCCGAGGTGGGGAGCTGTTTTTT. Its translation: CASSERDGTLRGGELFF.

The chain links TRBV2 to TRBJ1-4, with 10 nucleotides matching TRBD1. The CDR3 contains 14 residues. V trimming: 6 bases; J trimming: 7 bases; junction bases outside the gene matches: 5. In germline, CDR1 is SNHLY, CDR2 FYNNEI. The DNA of the CDR3 is TGTGCCAGCAGCCGGACAGGGGGGAGTGAAAAACTGTTTTTT. Translation: CASSRTGGSEKLFF.

Only a few counts were recorded for this clone. The chain is built from TRBV9 and TRBJ2-7; D might be TRBD2 (6 bases). CDR1 SGDLS and CDR2 YYNGEE come from the germline V gene. The CDR3 totals 13 residues. V dropped 4 bases and J dropped 2 bases, with 10 bases sitting between them. This chain's CDR3 is CASSPSEPYEQYF. The CDR3 coding sequence is TGTGCCAGCAGCCCTAGCGAACCCTACGAGCAGTACTTC.

The chain employs TRBV27 and TRBJ2-7; 8 bases are shared with TRBD2. This CDR3 spans 15 amino acids. V lost 5 bases, J lost 0 bases, and 6 bases stayed unmatched. CDR1 is MNHEY, CDR2 SMNVEV, per germline (reference sequence). DNA of the CDR3: TGTGCCAGCAGTCCCCCTAGCGGGCACTCCTACGAGCAGTACTTC. Amino acid sequence: CASSPPSGHSYEQYF.

In DNA, the CDR3 is TGCGCCAGCAGCCACCAATTAGATGAGCAGTTCTTC. It yields the protein CASSHQLDEQFF. The V and J genes are TRBV4-1 and TRBJ2-1; no firm D call. Germline CDR1 reads MGHRA; CDR2 reads YSYEKL. Trimming took off 3 bases at V and 8 bases at J, with 8 bases between the two ends. This CDR3 contains 12 residues.

The genes are TRBV4-1 and TRBJ2-3; the D is unclear. The CDR3 spans 14 residues. Germline V gene sequence: CDR1 MGHRA, CDR2 YSYEKL. Between the trimmed V and J ends, which lost 1 base and 1 base, there was a span of 6 bases. The chain's CDR3 is CASSQVTGTDTQYF. The CDR3 nucleotides read TGCGCCAGCAGCCAAGTAACTGGCACAGATACGCAGTATTTT.

This clone was seen a single time. The chain employs TRBV29-1 and TRBJ1-3, with D possibly being TRBD1 (5 bases). CDR1 and CDR2 from the germline V gene are SQVTM and ANQGSEA. This CDR3 spans 14 amino acids. Between the trimmed V and J ends, which lost 4 bases and 0 bases, there was a span of 10 bases. The CDR3 sequence is CSVGLRDSGNTIYF. The DNA of the CDR3 is TGCAGCGTTGGCCTCAGGGACTCTGGAAACACCATATATTTT.

CDR3 coding DNA: TGTGCCAGCAGCTCACTAGCGGGAGGGCCAGGTAAAGAGACCCAGTACTTC. This sequence encodes CASSSLAGGPGKETQYF. The chain combines TRBV5-6 with TRBJ2-5; 13 bases line up with TRBD2. V gave up 3 bases and J gave up 3 bases; unmatched junction bases: 8. This CDR3 is built from 17 residues. CDR1 and CDR2 (germline): SGHDT, YYEEEE.

The chain recombines TRBV28 with TRBJ1-3; the D is unclear. The CDR3 has 15 residues. Germline assignment: CDR1 MDHEN and CDR2 SYDVKM. V dropped 3 bases and J dropped 3 bases, with 12 bases sitting between them. The CDR3 protein is CASSFPSGIGNTIYF. In DNA form, the CDR3 reads TGTGCCAGCAGTTTCCCCTCGGGGATTGGAAACACCATATATTTT.

The chain uses TRBV29-1 and TRBJ1-1, with no clear D. Germline V gene data show CDR1 as SQVTM and CDR2 as ANQGSEA. CDR3 size: 13 residues. V gave up 5 bases and J gave up 0 bases, with 10 bases separating them. CDR3 in amino acids: CSVYGVMNTEAFF. The DNA of the CDR3 is TGCAGCGTTTACGGGGTCATGAACACTGAAGCTTTCTTT.

The chain is built from TRBV29-1 and TRBJ1-2, with D unclear. Germline CDR1 SQVTM, CDR2 ANQGSEA. The V end lost 0 bases, the J end lost 3 bases, and 5 bases lay between the germline ends. The CDR3 covers 12 residues. CDR3: CSVEDTYYGYTF. CDR3 DNA: TGCAGCGTTGAAGATACCTACTATGGCTACACCTTC.

The CDR3 bases are TGTGCCAGTCACCTGGGGGGGAGCTCCTACAATGAGCAGTTCTTC. It specifies CASHLGGSSYNEQFF. V gene TRBV19 combines with J gene TRBJ2-1, with TRBD2 matching 7 bases. There are 15 residues in the CDR3. CDR1 is LNHDA and CDR2 is SQIVND in the germline V gene (reference sequence). Germline trimming cut 8 bases from V and 0 bases from J; bases unmatched to any gene: 7.